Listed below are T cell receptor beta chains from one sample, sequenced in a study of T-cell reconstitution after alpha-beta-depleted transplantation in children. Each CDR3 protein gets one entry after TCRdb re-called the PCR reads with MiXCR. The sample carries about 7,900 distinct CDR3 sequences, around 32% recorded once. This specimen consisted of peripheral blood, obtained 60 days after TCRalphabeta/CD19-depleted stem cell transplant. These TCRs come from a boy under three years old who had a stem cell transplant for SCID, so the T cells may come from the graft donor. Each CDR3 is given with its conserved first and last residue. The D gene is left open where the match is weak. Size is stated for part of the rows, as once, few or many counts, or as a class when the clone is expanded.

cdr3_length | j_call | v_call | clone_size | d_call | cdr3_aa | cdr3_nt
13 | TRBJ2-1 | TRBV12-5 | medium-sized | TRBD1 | CASGGQGHNEQFF | TGTGCTAGTGGTGGACAGGGCCACAATGAGCAGTTCTTC
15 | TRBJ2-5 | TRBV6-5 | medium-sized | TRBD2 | CASKLALRGGLAQYF | TGTGCCAGCAAACTAGCGCTCCGGGGTGGTTTGGCCCAGTACTTC
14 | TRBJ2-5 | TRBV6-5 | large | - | CASSYRWPQETQYF | TGTGCCAGCAGTTACCGGTGGCCCCAAGAGACCCAGTACTTC
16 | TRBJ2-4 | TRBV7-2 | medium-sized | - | CASSLDARGGWNIQYF | TGTGCCAGCAGCTTAGATGCCAGGGGGGGATGGAACATTCAGTACTTC
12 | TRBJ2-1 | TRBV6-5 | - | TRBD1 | CASSQGASEQFF | TGTGCCAGCAGTCAGGGGGCAAGTGAGCAGTTCTTC
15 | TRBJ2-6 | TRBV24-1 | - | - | CATSDSLGSTNVLTF | TGTGCCACCAGTGATTCCCTGGGTAGTACCAACGTCCTGACTTTC
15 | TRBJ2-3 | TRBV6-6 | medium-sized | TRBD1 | CASSYLDRHTDTQYF | TGTGCCAGCAGTTATCTGGACAGGCACACAGATACGCAGTATTTT
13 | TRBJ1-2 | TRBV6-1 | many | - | CASSEWGIGGYTF | TGTGCCAGCAGTGAATGGGGTATCGGTGGCTACACCTTC
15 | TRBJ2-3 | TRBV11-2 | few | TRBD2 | CASSLTSGIADTQYF | TGTGCCAGCAGCTTAACTAGCGGGATCGCAGATACGCAGTATTTT
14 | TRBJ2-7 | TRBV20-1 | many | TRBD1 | CSANRDRATYEQYF | TGCAGTGCAAACCGGGACAGGGCAACCTACGAGCAGTACTTC
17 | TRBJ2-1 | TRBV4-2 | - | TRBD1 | CASSQEGTAYSYNEQFF | TGTGCCAGCAGCCAAGAAGGGACAGCATACTCCTACAATGAGCAGTTCTTC
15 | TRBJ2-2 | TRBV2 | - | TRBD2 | CASSETSGTFGELFF | TGTGCCAGCAGCGAAACTAGCGGGACCTTCGGGGAGCTGTTTTTT
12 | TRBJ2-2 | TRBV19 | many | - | CASSRQTGELFF | TGTGCCAGTAGTAGGCAAACCGGGGAGCTGTTTTTT
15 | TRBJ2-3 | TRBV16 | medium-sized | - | CASSPTPSSTDTQYF | TGTGCCAGCAGCCCGACACCCTCTAGCACAGATACGCAGTATTTT
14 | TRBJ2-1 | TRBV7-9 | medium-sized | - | CASSLAGPALPQFF | TGTGCCAGCAGCTTAGCGGGGCCGGCCCTACCGCAGTTCTTC
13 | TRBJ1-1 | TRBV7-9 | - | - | CASSLVLNTEAFF | TGTGCCAGCAGCTTAGTATTGAACACTGAAGCTTTCTTT
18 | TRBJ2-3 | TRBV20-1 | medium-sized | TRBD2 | CSARDRTSGERYTDTQYF | TGCAGTGCTAGAGATCGCACTAGCGGGGAAAGATACACAGATACGCAGTATTTT
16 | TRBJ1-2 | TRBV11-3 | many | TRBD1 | CASSPDRGRTKYGYTF | TGTGCCAGCAGCCCGGACAGGGGAAGGACTAAGTATGGCTACACCTTC
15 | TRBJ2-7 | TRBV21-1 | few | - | CASSKHRDRGYEQYF | TGTGCCAGCAGCAAACACCGGGACAGGGGTTACGAGCAGTACTTC
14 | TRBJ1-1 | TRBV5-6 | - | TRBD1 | CASSLAGDRFQAFF | TGTGCCAGCAGCTTGGCGGGGGACAGGTTCCAAGCTTTCTTT
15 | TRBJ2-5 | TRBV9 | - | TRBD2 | CASSVGSGSWETQYF | TGTGCCAGCAGCGTAGGTAGCGGGAGCTGGGAGACCCAGTACTTC
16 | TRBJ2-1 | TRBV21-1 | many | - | CASIPGEGWVPNEQFF | TGTGCCAGCATCCCCGGGGAGGGATGGGTCCCCAATGAGCAGTTCTTC
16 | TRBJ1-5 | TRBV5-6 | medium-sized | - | CASGTTGASCNQPQHF | TGTGCCAGCGGGACGACGGGGGCGAGTTGCAATCAGCCCCAGCATTTT
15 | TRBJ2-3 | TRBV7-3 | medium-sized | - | CASSLPGTSTDTQYF | TGTGCCAGCAGCTTACCTGGGACTAGCACAGATACGCAGTATTTT
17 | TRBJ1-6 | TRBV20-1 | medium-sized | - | CSAWTLRGSPYNSPLHF | TGCAGTGCTTGGACCCTGAGAGGTAGCCCCTATAATTCACCCCTCCACTTT
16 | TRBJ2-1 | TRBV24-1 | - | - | CATSDPTGAVHNEQFF | TGTGCCACCAGTGATCCGACGGGAGCGGTCCACAATGAGCAGTTCTTC
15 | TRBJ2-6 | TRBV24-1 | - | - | CATSAGSSGANVLTF | TGTGCCACCAGTGCGGGCAGCTCTGGGGCCAACGTCCTGACTTTC
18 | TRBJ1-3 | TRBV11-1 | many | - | CASSPQRGTLVFGNTIYF | TGTGCCAGCAGCCCCCAAAGGGGGACGCTCGTCTTCGGAAACACCATATATTTT
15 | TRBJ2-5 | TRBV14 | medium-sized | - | CASSHRRRGVETQYF | TGTGCCAGCAGCCACCGCAGGAGGGGAGTAGAGACCCAGTACTTC
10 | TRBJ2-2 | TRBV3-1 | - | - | CACRTGELFF | TGTGCCTGCAGGACCGGGGAGCTGTTTTTT
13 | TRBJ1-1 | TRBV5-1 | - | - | CASSTPHNTEAFF | TGCGCCAGCAGCACCCCCCACAACACTGAAGCTTTCTTT
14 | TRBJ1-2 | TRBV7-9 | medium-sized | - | CASRRVWPKYGYTF | TGTGCCAGCAGGCGGGTATGGCCAAAGTATGGCTACACCTTC
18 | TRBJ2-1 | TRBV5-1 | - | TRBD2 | CASSLAAGTSGRAVEQFF | TGCGCCAGCAGCTTGGCAGCCGGGACTAGCGGGAGGGCCGTTGAGCAGTTCTTC
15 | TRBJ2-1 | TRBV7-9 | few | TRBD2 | CASSPTSGRATEQFF | TGTGCCAGCAGCCCTACTAGCGGGAGGGCCACTGAGCAGTTCTTC
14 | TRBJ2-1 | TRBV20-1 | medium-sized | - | CSPYKGALYNEQFF | TGCAGTCCTTATAAAGGGGCTCTCTACAATGAGCAGTTCTTC
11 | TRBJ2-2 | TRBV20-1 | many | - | CSALGGGELFF | TGCAGTGCTCTTGGGGGCGGGGAGCTGTTTTTT
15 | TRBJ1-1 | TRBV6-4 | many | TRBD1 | CARWDRGLGNTEAFF | TGTGCCAGGTGGGACAGGGGGCTCGGGAACACTGAAGCTTTCTTT
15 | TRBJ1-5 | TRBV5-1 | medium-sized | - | CASSLEGRYNQPQHF | TGCGCCAGCAGCTTGGAGGGACGGTATAATCAGCCCCAGCATTTT
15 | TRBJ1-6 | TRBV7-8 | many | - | CASSTILPRDSPLHF | TGTGCCAGCAGCACGATTCTCCCTAGGGATTCACCCCTCCACTTT
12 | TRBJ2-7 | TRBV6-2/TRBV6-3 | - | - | CASSYSNKGQYF | TGTGCCAGCAGTTACTCGAACAAGGGGCAGTACTTC
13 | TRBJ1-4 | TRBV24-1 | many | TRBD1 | CATSGQANEKLFF | TGTGCCACCAGCGGACAGGCTAATGAAAAACTGTTTTTT
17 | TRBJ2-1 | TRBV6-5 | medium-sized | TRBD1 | CARLDRGRFLGYNEQFF | TGTGCCAGACTGGACAGGGGGCGTTTTTTGGGTTACAATGAGCAGTTCTTC
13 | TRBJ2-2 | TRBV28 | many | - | CASRSGPVRELFF | TGTGCCAGCAGGTCAGGGCCGGTAAGGGAGCTGTTTTTT
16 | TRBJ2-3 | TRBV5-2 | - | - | CAMGPGAGGPTDTQYF | TGTGCCATGGGCCCCGGGGCGGGGGGTCCCACAGATACGCAGTATTTT
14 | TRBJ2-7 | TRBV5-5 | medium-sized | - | CASSLGGLFYEQYF | TGTGCCAGCAGCTTGGGGGGTCTGTTCTACGAGCAGTACTTC
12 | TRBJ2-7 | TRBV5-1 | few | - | CASSLSGGEQYF | TGCGCCAGCAGCTTGTCTGGCGGCGAGCAGTACTTC
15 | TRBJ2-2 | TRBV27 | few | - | CASSQSSVGTGELFF | TGTGCCAGCAGTCAATCTAGCGTTGGGACCGGGGAGCTGTTTTTT
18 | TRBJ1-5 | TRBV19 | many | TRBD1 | CASSILRSDRVPNQPQHF | TGTGCCAGTAGTATTCTCAGGAGCGACAGGGTCCCGAATCAGCCCCAGCATTTT
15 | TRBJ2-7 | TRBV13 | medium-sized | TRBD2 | CASSSRLASAYEQYF | TGTGCCAGCAGCTCCCGACTAGCGTCCGCCTACGAGCAGTACTTC
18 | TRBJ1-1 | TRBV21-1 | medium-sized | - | CASSKIFLAVPQNTEAFF | TGTGCCAGCAGCAAAATCTTCCTGGCAGTCCCCCAGAACACTGAAGCTTTCTTT
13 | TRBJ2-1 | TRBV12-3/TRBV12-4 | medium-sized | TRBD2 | CASSHYRTSEQFF | TGTGCCAGCAGTCACTACAGGACTAGCGAGCAGTTCTTC
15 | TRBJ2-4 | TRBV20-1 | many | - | CSAEGYLLAKNIQYF | TGCAGTGCCGAAGGGTATCTCCTAGCCAAAAACATTCAGTACTTC
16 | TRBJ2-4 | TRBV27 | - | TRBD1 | CASSSPGQGSKNIQYF | TGTGCCAGCAGTTCGCCGGGACAGGGGAGCAAAAACATTCAGTACTTC
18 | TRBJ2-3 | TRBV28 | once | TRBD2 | CASSSYSLGLAGSDTQYF | TGTGCCAGCAGTTCATACTCCTTGGGACTAGCGGGATCAGATACGCAGTATTTT